This T cell receptor beta chain was sequenced during a study of beta chain features in type 1 diabetes. V was cut by 3 bases and J by 6 bases, with 18 bases left in between. The CDR3 is 16 amino acids. Germline lookup yields CDR1 LNHDA and CDR2 SQIVND (reference sequence). Comments on this clone: The antigen is unknown.

Expressed TCRB transcripts were sequenced because the entire RNA isolate underwent reverse transcription. Assay: immunoSEQ multiplex PCR; the TCRdb copy retains only in-frame clones and omits some. The table includes around 56,000 clones, about 50% detected once. Whole-study findings and limits: Shortening of TCRB CDR3s, moderate but significant, appeared in all four CD4+ subsets of Type 1 diabetes patients. Sequencing the cDNA could make cells with high TCR expression show up more than they should. Shorter templates might be favored by PCR, and equally so in patients and in controls. Patients with type 1 diabetes carried fewer insertions and had more deletions at their VDJ junctions.

Sequenced: Tregs from blood. The J gene is TRBJ2-1, the V gene TRBV19; tentative D call: TRBD2 (5 bases). This clonotype originated in a middle-aged woman with type 1 diabetes. CDR3 sequence: CASSIRLAPQANEQFF. The CDR3 DNA sequence: TGTGCCAGTAGTATTAGGCTAGCCCCCCAAGCCAATGAGCAGTTCTTC.